Listed here is a single TCR beta chain. This clonotype was seen many times. What antigen it recognizes has not been identified. No base qualities exist here, and no much larger clone lies one base off it. The data derive from a study of T cells after yellow fever vaccination (dated by TCRdb to between 2018 and 2021). Some background on the complete study: The SMART-Seq v4 Ultra Low Input RNA kit was used to prepare libraries from fractions with low cell numbers. To track T-cell clones before and after primary and booster YFV17D yellow fever vaccination, bulk TCR alpha and beta repertoires were sequenced longitudinally. Two healthy male donors made up the cohort, one aged 18 to 29 years and the other aged 30 to 40 years. Blood samples were taken at several timepoints before and after primary and secondary immunization, and bulk PBMC replicates and cell subsets were isolated.

The sample's treatment or condition label, decoded: live attenuated yellow fever vaccine strain. At each blood-draw timepoint, two biological replicates of bulk PBMCs were obtained. PBMCs were isolated from peripheral blood using a standard Ficoll-Paque protocol. TriZol was used to extract RNA from bulk PBMCs, CD4 and CD8 fractions, and dextramer-positive and dextramer-negative fractions. The investigation overall reported the following: After the booster, most clones that had expanded after primary vaccination were detected again (about 97% of CD4 and under 90% of CD8), suggesting broad maintenance of memory. Computational filtering was needed because FACS-sorted repertoires could contain abundant contaminating clonotypes from the bulk population. Only a couple of donors were included in the study, so the extent to which the findings can be generalized is limited. A small fraction of clonotypes showed up in both the CD4 and CD8 compartments, probably as a result of convergent recombination. Compared with the primary T-cell response, the secondary T-cell response was faster but weaker, reaching its peak on day 5 rather than on day 15.

Instrument used: Illumina NovaSeq 6000. Synthesis of TCR cDNA relied on 5'RACE template switching, a step that introduced a universal primer site along with unique molecular identifiers. cDNA synthesis was primed from both the TCR alpha and TCR beta constant segments. Library amplification involved two PCR steps, and the second step added sample barcodes and sequencing adapters. Sequencing of the libraries was done on either Illumina HiSeq 2500 (2x100 bp) or NovaSeq (2x150 bp). Regarding the original processing steps: MIGEC was used to demultiplex reads and collapse the reads into UMI consensus sequences, and MiXCR was used for V(D)J alignment. Vaccine-responding clonotypes were defined with edgeR using replicate PBMC samples, requiring FDR below 0.01 and a log2 fold change above 5 up to day 15. Each bulk clonotype received a CD4 or CD8 identity based on whether the sequenced CD4 or CD8 repertoire contained that clonotype at higher abundance. TCRdb passed the public sequencing reads through fastp at Q25 and MiXCR, retaining productive beta sequences. Each entry is one CDR3 protein sequence, shown with its most common DNA and genes. The V and J calls were determined by TCRdb, not by the authors. This sample has more than 200,000 distinct CDR3 sequences in its table, and roughly 4% of those were observed once. The ten top clones hold over 15% of the sample.

The CDR1 and CDR2 encoded by the germline V gene (reference sequence) are PRHDT and FYEKMQ. Measured from the cysteine to the phenylalanine, the CDR3 is 15 residues long. The only DNA kept is the CDR3, 45 bases in frame from the first base. The germline ends are 13 bases apart after V is trimmed by 5 bases and J by 1 base. The rearranged chain carries TRBV13 and TRBJ2-3; the D element might be TRBD1 or TRBD2, as each aligns at 5 bases. The clonotype was recovered from a young man who received the YFV17D yellow fever vaccine. The sequencing used PBMCs, collected 15 days after the yellow fever booster vaccination. The DNA is as follows: TGTGCCAGCAGCGTACCGGGACCAGGCACAGATACGCAGTATTTT. Its coded protein is CASSVPGPGTDTQYF.